The present T cell receptor (beta chain) was sequenced within a study of blood T cell repertoires in COVID-19 (dated by TCRdb to about 2020). Study-level background: Samples covering the acute and convalescent phases of COVID-19 were provided by collaborators in the United States, Italy and Spain. The prospective study material was composed of cDNA or gDNA derived from T cells, B-cell-depleted T cells, or PBMCs. Subjects who had been exposed to COVID-19, were actively infected with it, or had recovered from it provided the deeply sampled blood TCRbeta repertoires that made up the dataset. The repertoires were made available in a free public database intended to serve as a resource for research on the immune response to SARS-CoV-2. Samples came from the ongoing ImmuneRACE study (first 160 participants) plus 1,254 subjects from 6 global collaborators. Nearly every sample came with metadata listing a de-identified subject ID, COVID-19 status, age in years and sex. HLA class I and class II types, where available, came from metadata supplied by the sample provider rather than from assay-based typing.

Concerning this clone itself: This receptor's antigen is unknown. Base quality data are lacking; no much larger clone is found one base away.

The collaborating institutions used their own protocols to collect whole blood in K2EDTA tubes. For TCRbeta analysis, collaborators shipped samples as frozen whole blood, isolated PBMCs, or DNA extracted from either of those sample types. From cysteine to phenylalanine, the CDR3 is 16 amino acids long. The sequence is cut down to CDR3 DNA, 48 bases in frame from base 1. The germline V gene (reference sequence) yields LNHDA for CDR1 and SQIVND for CDR2. The junction carries 14 bases between V and J, which are trimmed by 3 bases and 0 bases respectively. Paper-wide results and their limitations: How much clinical and demographic metadata was included differed by source and by participant, and the metadata was provided uncurated.

TCRbeta CDR3 regions were amplified from genomic DNA using the immunoSEQ Assay, a bias-controlled multiplex PCR. In the paper's pipeline: The number of nucleated cells in each sample was estimated from the amplification of reference gene primers within the assay. Sequence reads were collapsed and filtered to measure the absolute abundance of every unique TCRbeta CDR3 rearrangement. For each sample, productive Simpson clonality was calculated as the square root of Simpson's diversity index over productive rearrangements. TCRdb took over this immuneACCESS table, retaining in-frame rearrangements with V and J assigned. Such tables are incomplete; in checked studies, under half of the missing clones stem from an unresolved V gene, and the remainder is unexplained. From that table come the V and J calls and clone size; the DNA was used to work out D and trimming. For this sample the table gives tens of thousands of clones, of which 83% were detected only once. The ten largest clones capture 25% to 35% of the sample.

This clonotype was obtained from a woman older than 75 with acute or convalescent COVID-19. Rearrangement joined TRBV19 to TRBJ1-2; the best D guess is TRBD1, with 5 bases matching. The sample consisted of peripheral blood. CDR3 protein: CASSITPQTANYGYTF. In nucleotides, the sequence is TGTGCCAGTAGTATCACTCCCCAGACAGCTAACTATGGCTACACCTTC.